This T cell receptor beta chain comes out of a study of cytotoxic CD8 clonotypes in ibrutinib-treated CLL. The J segment lost 7 bases and the V segment lost 7 bases, leaving 9 bases of the junction unmatched. CDR3 length: 15 residues. Looked up from germline, CDR1 is SEHNR and CDR2 is FQNEAQ (reference sequence). This table comes from immunoSEQ multiplex PCR, and its TCRdb copy is limited to in-frame clones, with some not included. The sample has 30,000 to 40,000 clones; approximately 51% are singletons. This TCR came from a human donor with chronic lymphocytic leukemia. Source: PBMCs, taken before ibrutinib treatment. The chain employs TRBV7-9 and TRBJ2-3; 12 nucleotides agree with TRBD2. CDR3 sequence: CASTLAGGPAHTQYF. CDR3 nucleotides: TGTGCCAGCACCCTAGCGGGGGGGCCTGCACATACGCAGTATTTT.